A single T cell receptor beta chain is shown here with its context. Methods used by the authors: Estimated nucleated cell counts came from reference gene primer amplification. TCRdb's copy holds only in-frame clones and misses some; the assay was immunoSEQ multiplex PCR. Clonal size and the V and J genes are those of that table, whereas D and trimming came from the DNA. This sample has some 240,000 clones, with 84% found just once. This sample stems from a study of blood T cell repertoires in COVID-19. About the research overall: The origin of the acute and convalescent COVID-19 samples was the United States, Italy and Spain. PBMCs, B-cell-depleted T cells, or T cells provided the cDNA or gDNA that made up the material.

The CDR3 spans 13 residues. The ends were cut back, 8 bases at V and 4 bases at J, with 15 bases in the middle. From germline, CDR1 is SQVTM and CDR2 ANQGSEA. This sequence was found in a man between 45 and 60 years old with active or convalescent COVID-19. Sequences were obtained from peripheral blood. V gene TRBV29-1 combines with J gene TRBJ1-3; D remains ambiguous. DNA for the CDR3: TGCAGCTTTAGTAGTAGAGCCGGAAACACCATATATTTT. Translation: CSFSSRAGNTIYF.